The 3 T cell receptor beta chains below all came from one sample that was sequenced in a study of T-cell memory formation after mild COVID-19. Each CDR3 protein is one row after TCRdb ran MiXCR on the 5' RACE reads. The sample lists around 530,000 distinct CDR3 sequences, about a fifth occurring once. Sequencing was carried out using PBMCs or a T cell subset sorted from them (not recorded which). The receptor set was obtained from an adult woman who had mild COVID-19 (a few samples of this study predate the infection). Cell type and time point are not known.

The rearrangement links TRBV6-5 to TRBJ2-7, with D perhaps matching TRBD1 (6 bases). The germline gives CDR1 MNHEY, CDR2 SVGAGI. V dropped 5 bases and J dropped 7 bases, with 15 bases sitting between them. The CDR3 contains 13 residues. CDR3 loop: CASSRTGFGEQYF. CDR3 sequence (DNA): TGTGCCAGCAGTCGAACAGGGTTCGGGGAGCAGTACTTC.

The CDR3 coding sequence is TGCAGTCCAAAGGCCTTCACTAGCACAGATACGCAGTATTTT. Translation: CSPKAFTSTDTQYF. V and J are TRBV20-1 and TRBJ2-3; D not resolved. Germline V gene data show CDR1 as DFQATT and CDR2 as SNEGSKA (reference sequence). The V gene lost 8 bases and the J gene lost 0 bases, with 15 bases spanning the gap. The CDR3 covers 14 residues.

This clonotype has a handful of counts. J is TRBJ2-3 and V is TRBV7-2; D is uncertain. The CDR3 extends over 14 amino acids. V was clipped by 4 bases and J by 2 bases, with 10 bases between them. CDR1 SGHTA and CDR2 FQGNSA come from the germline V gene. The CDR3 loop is CASSWDSFTDTQYF. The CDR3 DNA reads TGTGCCAGCAGCTGGGATAGCTTCACAGATACGCAGTATTTT.